Sequencing of this TCR beta chain was carried out in a study of T cells in localized non-small cell lung cancer. This CDR3 has 16 residues. Germline lookup yields CDR1 MNHNY and CDR2 SVGAGI (reference sequence). V dropped 0 bases and J dropped 1; count of bases not matched to a gene: 5. Concerning this clone itself: Its target is not known.

Notes on the study in general: Uninvolved adjacent lung showed peak T cell clonality, exceeding tumor. Median detection of top 100 tumor clones in adjacent lung was over 45 clones. Heterogeneity within the tumor remains possible, as just one region underwent sequencing.

Assay used: immunoSEQ multiplex PCR; TCRdb lists only in-frame clones, some missing. This sample carries around 29,000 clones, approximately 92% of them seen once, and the ten largest clones take over 3.5%. The TCR was taken from a woman between 35 and 70 years old with stage III lung adenocarcinoma. The V gene is TRBV6-6, the J gene TRBJ1-1; TRBD1 agrees at 7 bases. The sample in question was peripheral blood mononuclear cells, obtained before any cancer treatment. The CDR3 sequence is CASSYSRQGGNTEAFF. Here the CDR3 DNA reads TGTGCCAGCAGTTACTCGAGGCAGGGGGGGAACACTGAAGCTTTCTTT.